The 9 T cell receptor beta chains below come from one sample, sequenced in a study of T cell changes during pregnancy in multiple sclerosis. Method: immunoSEQ multiplex PCR; TCRdb's copy keeps in-frame clones and lacks some. The sample has approximately 51,000 clones; around 94% are singletons. The input for sequencing was CD4+ T cells from peripheral blood mononuclear cells, taken in the second trimester of pregnancy. The receptors originated from a female donor with multiple sclerosis, enrolled in a pregnancy study.

The chain is built from TRBV5-6 and TRBJ1-1; TRBD1 is a possible D gene (6 bases). The V end was cut by 2 bases, the J end by 2 bases, with 16 bases between. There are 16 residues in the CDR3. Germline CDR1 SGHDT, CDR2 YYEEEE. The CDR3 region has the DNA TGTGCCAGCAGCTTTCGGACAGTGACCGAAAACACTGAAGCTTTCTTT. As protein: CASSFRTVTENTEAFF.

The chain uses TRBV27 and TRBJ1-1, with 7 nucleotides matching TRBD1. Germline values: CDR1 MNHEY, CDR2 SMNVEV (reference sequence). The CDR3 covers 13 residues. The V and J ends lost 2 bases and 6 bases, in that order; junction bases with no gene match: 3. The CDR3: CASSLGQGAEAFF. The CDR3 DNA follows: TGTGCCAGCAGTTTAGGTCAGGGGGCTGAAGCTTTCTTT.

The chain carries TRBV6-5 and TRBJ2-7; 8 bases fit TRBD2. J gave up 5 bases and V 0 bases, and 3 bases lay outside the gene matches. This CDR3 has 14 residues. Germline V CDR1 and CDR2: MNHEY, SVGAGI. The CDR3 is CASSYSGTRNEQYF. The CDR3 coding sequence is TGTGCCAGCAGTTACTCCGGGACTAGAAACGAGCAGTACTTC.

This clone was counted only a few times. The chain joins TRBV19 to TRBJ1-1; TRBD1 is a possible D gene (6 bases). This CDR3 is 14 amino acids long. V dropped 6 bases and J dropped 5 bases, with 16 bases sitting between them. The germline CDR1 and CDR2 sequences are LNHDA and SQIVND (reference sequence). The CDR3: CASSPGGRATEAFF. The CDR3 coding sequence is TGTGCCAGTAGCCCGGGGGGCAGGGCGACTGAAGCTTTCTTT. The entire variable domain, with the rest obtained from reference TRBV19 and TRBJ1-1, is as follows: DGGITQSPKYLFRKEGQNVTLSCEQNLNHDAMYWYRQDPGQGLRLIYYSQIVNDFQKGDIAEGYSVSREKKESFPLTVTSAQKNPTAFYLCASSPGGRATEAFFGQGTRLTVV.

The chain carries TRBV4-1 and TRBJ1-1; TRBD1 matches at 8 bases. Trimming cost V 1 base and J 10 bases; bases outside gene matches: 8. Germline loops: CDR1 MGHRA, CDR2 YSYEKL. CDR3 length equals 14 residues. CDR3 in DNA: TGCGCCAGCAGCCAAGTGGACCGGACAGGGCGAGCTTTCTTT. Amino acid sequence: CASSQVDRTGRAFF.

The chain carries TRBV5-5 and TRBJ1-2; 8 bases are shared with TRBD1. V dropped 0 bases and J dropped 14; count of bases not matched to a gene: 6. CDR3 length: 12 residues. Germline loops: CDR1 SGHKS, CDR2 YYEKEE (reference sequence). The CDR3 DNA follows: TGTGCCAGCAGCTTGGTCAGGGGGCCAGGGACCTTC. Encoded protein: CASSLVRGPGTF.

The CDR3 sequence: CASSLVTGVGEQYF. The CDR3 DNA is TGTGCCAGCAGCTTGGTTACAGGGGTTGGCGAGCAGTACTTC. The V and J genes are TRBV5-6 and TRBJ2-7; TRBD1 matches at 7 bases. There are 14 residues in the CDR3. J gave up 6 bases and V 0 bases, and 6 bases lay outside the gene matches. Germline lookup yields CDR1 SGHDT and CDR2 YYEEEE. Looking up the rest from reference TRBV5-6 and TRBJ2-7 gives the full variable domain: DAGVTQSPTHLIKTRGQQVTLRCSPKSGHDTVSWYQQALGQGPQFIFQYYEEEERQRGNFPDRFSGHQFPNYSSELNVNALLLGDSALYLCASSLVTGVGEQYFGPGTRLTVT.

CDR3: CASSRPGLAGGYNEQFF. The CDR3 DNA reads TGCGCCAGCAGCAGGCCGGGACTAGCGGGGGGGTACAATGAGCAGTTCTTC. The chain has TRBV5-1 and TRBJ2-1, with 16 bases fitting TRBD2. V was pared by 4 bases and J by 4 bases, with 5 bases of the junction left unmatched. Germline V gene sequence: CDR1 SGHRS, CDR2 YFSETQ. There are 17 residues in the CDR3. Drawing the rest from reference TRBV5-1 and TRBJ2-1, the complete variable domain is KAGVTQTPRYLIKTRGQQVTLSCSPISGHRSVSWYQQTPGQGLQFLFEYFSETQRNKGNFPGRFSGRQFSNSRSEMNVSTLELGDSALYLCASSRPGLAGGYNEQFFGPGTRLTVL.

This rearrangement joins TRBV7-3 to TRBJ2-3; 9 bases align to TRBD1. CDR1 is SGHTA and CDR2 is FQGTGA in the germline V gene. V dropped 4 bases and J dropped 0; count of bases not matched to a gene: 2. This CDR3 contains 15 residues. CDR3 protein: CASSSGQGSTDTQYF. The CDR3 DNA sequence: TGTGCCAGCAGCTCGGGACAGGGAAGCACAGATACGCAGTATTTT.